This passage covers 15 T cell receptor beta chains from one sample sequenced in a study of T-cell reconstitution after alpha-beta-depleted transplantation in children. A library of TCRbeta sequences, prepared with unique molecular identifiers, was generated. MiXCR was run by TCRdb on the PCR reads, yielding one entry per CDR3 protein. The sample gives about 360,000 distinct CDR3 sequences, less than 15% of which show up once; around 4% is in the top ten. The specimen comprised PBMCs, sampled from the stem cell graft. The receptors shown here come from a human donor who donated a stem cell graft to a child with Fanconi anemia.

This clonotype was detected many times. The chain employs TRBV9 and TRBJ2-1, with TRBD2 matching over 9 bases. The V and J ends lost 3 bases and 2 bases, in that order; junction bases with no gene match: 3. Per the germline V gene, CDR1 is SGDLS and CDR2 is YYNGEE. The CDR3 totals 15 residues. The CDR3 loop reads CASSESGGPYNEQFF. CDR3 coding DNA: TGTGCCAGCAGCGAAAGCGGGGGGCCCTACAATGAGCAGTTCTTC.

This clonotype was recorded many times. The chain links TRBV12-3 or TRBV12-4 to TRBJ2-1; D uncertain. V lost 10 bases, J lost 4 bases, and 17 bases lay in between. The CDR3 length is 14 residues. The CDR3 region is CAISPGSPYNEQFF. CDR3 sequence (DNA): TGTGCCATAAGCCCCGGGTCACCTTACAATGAGCAGTTCTTC.

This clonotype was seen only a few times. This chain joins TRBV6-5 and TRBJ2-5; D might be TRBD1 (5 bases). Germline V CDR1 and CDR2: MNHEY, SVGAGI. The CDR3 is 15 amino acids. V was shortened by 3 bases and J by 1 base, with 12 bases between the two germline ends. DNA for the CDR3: TGTGCCAGCAGTTATATCGCAGGGATCCAAGAGACCCAGTACTTC. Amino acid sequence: CASSYIAGIQETQYF.

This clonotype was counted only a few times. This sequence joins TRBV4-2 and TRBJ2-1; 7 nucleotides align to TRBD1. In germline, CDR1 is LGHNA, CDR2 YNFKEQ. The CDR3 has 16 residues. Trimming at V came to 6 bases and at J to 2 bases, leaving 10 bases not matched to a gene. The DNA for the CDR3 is TGTGCCAGCAGAGGATTCAGGGGGAAGACCTACAATGAGCAGTTCTTC. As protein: CASRGFRGKTYNEQFF.

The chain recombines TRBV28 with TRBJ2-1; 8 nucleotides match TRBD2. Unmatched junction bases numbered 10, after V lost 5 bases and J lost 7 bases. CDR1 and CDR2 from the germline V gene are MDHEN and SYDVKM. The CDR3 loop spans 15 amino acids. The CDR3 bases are TGTGCCAGCAGTCCCCCGGGAGGGGGGTGGAATGAGCAGTTCTTC. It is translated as CASSPPGGGWNEQFF.

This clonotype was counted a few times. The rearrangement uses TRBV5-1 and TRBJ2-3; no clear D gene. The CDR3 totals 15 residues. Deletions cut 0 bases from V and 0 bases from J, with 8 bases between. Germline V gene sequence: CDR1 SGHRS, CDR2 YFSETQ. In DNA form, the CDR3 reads TGCGCCAGCAGCTTGGCCAAACCTAGCACAGATACGCAGTATTTT. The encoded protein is CASSLAKPSTDTQYF.

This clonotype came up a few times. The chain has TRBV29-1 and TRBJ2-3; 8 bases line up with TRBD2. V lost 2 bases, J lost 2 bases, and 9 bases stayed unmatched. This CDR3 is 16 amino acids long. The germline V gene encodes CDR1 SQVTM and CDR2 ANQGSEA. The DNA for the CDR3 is TGCAGCGTTGAAACCCAGCGGGGGAGAATCACAGATACGCAGTATTTT. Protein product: CSVETQRGRITDTQYF.

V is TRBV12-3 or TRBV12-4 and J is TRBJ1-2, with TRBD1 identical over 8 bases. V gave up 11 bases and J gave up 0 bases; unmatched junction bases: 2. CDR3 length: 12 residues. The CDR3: CASQGANYGYTF. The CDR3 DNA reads TGTGCCTCACAGGGGGCTAACTATGGCTACACCTTC.

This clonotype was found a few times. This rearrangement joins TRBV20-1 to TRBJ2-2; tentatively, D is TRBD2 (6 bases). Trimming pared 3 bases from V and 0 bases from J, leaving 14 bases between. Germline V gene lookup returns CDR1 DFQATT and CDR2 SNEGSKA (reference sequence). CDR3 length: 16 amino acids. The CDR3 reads CSARARLETNTGELFF. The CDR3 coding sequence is TGCAGTGCTAGGGCCAGACTAGAAACGAACACCGGGGAGCTGTTTTTT.

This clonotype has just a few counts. CDR3 sequence (DNA): TGTGCCAGCAGTCCGGGACAGGGGTACACAGATACGCAGTATTTT. Protein sequence: CASSPGQGYTDTQYF. This chain connects TRBV6-1 to TRBJ2-3; TRBD1 agrees at 10 bases. With V trimmed by 5 bases and J by 2 bases, 4 bases remained unmatched. CDR1 and CDR2 from the germline V gene are MNHNS and SASEGT. CDR3 length equals 15 residues.

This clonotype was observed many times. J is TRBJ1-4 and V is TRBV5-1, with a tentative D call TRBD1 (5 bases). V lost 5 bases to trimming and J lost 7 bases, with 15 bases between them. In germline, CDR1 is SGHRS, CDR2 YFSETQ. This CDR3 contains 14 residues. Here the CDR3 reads CASREGTESEKLFF. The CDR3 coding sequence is TGCGCCAGCAGAGAGGGGACGGAAAGTGAAAAACTGTTTTTT.

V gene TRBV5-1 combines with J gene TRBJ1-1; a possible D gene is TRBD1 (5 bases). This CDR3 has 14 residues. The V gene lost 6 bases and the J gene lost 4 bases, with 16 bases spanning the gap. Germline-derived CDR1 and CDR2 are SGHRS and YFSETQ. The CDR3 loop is CASKLLGQGTEAFF. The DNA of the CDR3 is TGCGCCAGCAAACTCCTCGGGCAGGGCACTGAAGCTTTCTTT.

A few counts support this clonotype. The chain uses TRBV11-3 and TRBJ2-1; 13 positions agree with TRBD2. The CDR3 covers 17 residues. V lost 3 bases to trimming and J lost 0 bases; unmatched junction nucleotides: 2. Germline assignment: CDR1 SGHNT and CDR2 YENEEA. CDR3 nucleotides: TGTGCCAGCAGCTTGGGACTAGCGGGGAACTCCTACAATGAGCAGTTCTTC. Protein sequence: CASSLGLAGNSYNEQFF.

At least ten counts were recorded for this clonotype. The DNA of the CDR3 is TGTGCCAGCACCCGGGGGGGGTCCATGCCCTACAATGAGCAGTTCTTC. Protein: CASTRGGSMPYNEQFF. The V gene is TRBV28, the J gene TRBJ2-1; 8 bases line up with TRBD2. The trim removed 7 bases at V and 2 bases at J, leaving 10 bases unmatched. This CDR3 is 16 amino acids long. The germline V gene has CDR1 MDHEN and CDR2 SYDVKM.

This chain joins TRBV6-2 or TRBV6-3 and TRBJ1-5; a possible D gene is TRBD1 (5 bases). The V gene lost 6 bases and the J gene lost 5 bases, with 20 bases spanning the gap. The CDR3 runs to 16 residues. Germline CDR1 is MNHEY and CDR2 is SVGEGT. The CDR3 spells CASSRPSAGSHQPQHF. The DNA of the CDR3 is TGTGCCAGCAGCCGTCCTTCCGCAGGGAGTCATCAGCCCCAGCATTTT.